One T cell receptor (beta chain) is described in this entry. V lost 3 bases and J lost 5, with 22 bases in between. The CDR3 sequence is 16 residues long. The germline V gene encodes CDR1 DFQATT and CDR2 SNEGSKA (reference sequence). This entry comes from a study of blood T cell repertoires in COVID-19. Study background: The United States, Italy and Spain were the sources of the acute and convalescent COVID-19 samples.

Only in-frame clones appear in the TCRdb table, and some are missing; sequencing was by immunoSEQ multiplex PCR. Here the sample spans around 290,000 clones, more than 70% being singletons. Living in roughly 25 US areas, the participants were between roughly 18 and 90 years of age. The sequence was obtained from a woman aged 55-69 years in a cohort exposed to, infected with or recovered from COVID-19 (not recorded which). Sequencing was carried out using PBMCs or T cells enriched from blood (not recorded which). The rearrangement joins TRBV20-1 to TRBJ1-2, with a possible D match to TRBD1 (6 bases). CDR3 in amino acids: CSASLPRAGGRYGYTF. The CDR3 DNA is TGCAGTGCTAGTCTCCCCCGGGCGGGGGGCAGGTATGGCTACACCTTC.